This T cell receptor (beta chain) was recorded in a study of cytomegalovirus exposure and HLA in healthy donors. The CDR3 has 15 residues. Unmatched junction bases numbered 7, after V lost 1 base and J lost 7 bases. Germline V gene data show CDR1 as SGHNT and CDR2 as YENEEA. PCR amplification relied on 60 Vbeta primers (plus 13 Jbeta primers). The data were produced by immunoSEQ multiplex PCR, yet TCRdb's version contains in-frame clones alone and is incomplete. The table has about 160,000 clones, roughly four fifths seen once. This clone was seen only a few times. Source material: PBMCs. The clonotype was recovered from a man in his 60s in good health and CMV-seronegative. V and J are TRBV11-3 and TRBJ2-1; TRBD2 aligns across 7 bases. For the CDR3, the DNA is TGTGCCAGCAGCTTAGCGGGGGGAGACGGGAATGAGCAGTTCTTC. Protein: CASSLAGGDGNEQFF.